These T cell receptor beta chains were read from a single sample in a study of blood T cell repertoires in COVID-19. This table comes from immunoSEQ multiplex PCR, and its TCRdb copy is limited to in-frame clones, with some not included. The sample records some 68,000 clones, 89% being singletons. The sequenced sample consisted of peripheral blood. These receptors were obtained from a man aged 50 to 59 with active COVID-19. Each CDR3 is given with its conserved first and last residue. The D gene is left open where the match is weak. The listing skips clone size in some rows; elsewhere it reads once, few, many or a size class.

.	TRBJ1-4	.	TRBV4-1	CASSQPVAVVMGEKLFF	TGCGCCAGCAGCCAACCAGTGGCGGTCGTAATGGGTGAAAAACTGTTTTTT
.	TRBJ2-7	.	TRBV15	CATSRGGSYEQYF	TGTGCCACCAGCAGGGGGGGTTCCTACGAGCAGTACTTC
.	TRBJ2-3	once	TRBV2	CASSNNRGLPDTQYF	TGTGCCAGCAGCAACAACAGGGGACTCCCAGATACGCAGTATTTT
TRBD1	TRBJ2-5	once	TRBV5-1	CASSIGTGSTETQYF	TGCGCCAGCAGCATCGGGACAGGGAGTACTGAGACCCAGTACTTC
.	TRBJ1-3	.	TRBV9	CASSGEGVRGNTIYF	TGTGCCAGCAGCGGAGAGGGGGTTAGGGGAAACACCATATATTTT
TRBD2	TRBJ2-3	.	TRBV2	CASGGLASTDTQYF	TGTGCCAGTGGGGGACTAGCCAGCACAGATACGCAGTATTTT
.	TRBJ2-7	once	TRBV5-4	CASSLPPDSSGSYEQYF	TGTGCCAGCAGCCTGCCCCCCGACTCTTCGGGCTCCTACGAGCAGTACTTC
.	TRBJ2-1	.	TRBV4-1	CASSQALRQEAYNEQFF	TGCGCCAGCAGCCAAGCCTTAAGACAGGAAGCCTACAATGAGCAGTTCTTC
.	TRBJ1-5	few	TRBV19	CASSTPDSLIPYSNQPQHF	TGTGCCAGTAGTACCCCGGACAGTTTGATCCCTTATAGCAATCAGCCCCAGCATTTT
TRBD1	TRBJ1-2	.	TRBV7-6	CASSRTTGSGWDGYTF	TGTGCCAGCAGCCGAACGACAGGGAGTGGTTGGGATGGCTACACCTTC
TRBD2	TRBJ2-5	.	TRBV4-1	CASSSGTSGGLMYQETQYF	TGCGCCAGCAGTTCTGGGACTAGCGGGGGGCTGATGTACCAAGAGACCCAGTACTTC
TRBD1	TRBJ2-1	.	TRBV19	CASSRDRSYNEQFF	TGTGCCAGTAGTCGGGACAGGTCCTACAATGAGCAGTTCTTC
.	TRBJ2-7	once	TRBV11-2	CASSFFGGSSSYEQYF	TGTGCCAGCAGCTTTTTTGGCGGGTCCAGCTCCTACGAGCAGTACTTC
TRBD1	TRBJ2-7	.	TRBV29-1	CSARQGGTYEQYF	TGCAGCGCTAGACAGGGGGGAACCTACGAGCAGTACTTC
TRBD1	TRBJ1-4	.	TRBV24-1	CATSDRGKREKLFF	TGTGCCACCAGTGACAGGGGGAAGAGAGAAAAACTGTTTTTT
.	TRBJ1-2	.	TRBV6-5	CASSPGFGYTF	TGTGCCAGCAGCCCAGGGTTCGGCTACACCTTC
.	TRBJ2-2	.	TRBV6-5	CASSYSGAHTGELFF	TGTGCCAGCAGTTACTCTGGGGCGCACACCGGGGAGCTGTTTTTT
.	TRBJ1-1	.	TRBV6-5	CASSSSGLNTEAFF	TGTGCCAGCAGTTCATCAGGGCTGAACACTGAAGCTTTCTTT